The 13 T cell receptor beta chains presented below share a single source sample, sequenced in a study of cytomegalovirus exposure and HLA in healthy donors. The study ran its PCR with 60 Vbeta and 13 Jbeta primers. Clones were sequenced by immunoSEQ multiplex PCR, and TCRdb holds only the in-frame ones, with some missing. The sample yields 65,000 to 80,000 clones, 74% seen once. Sequenced input: PBMCs. These receptors all come from a man aged 40-49 years in good health and CMV-seropositive.

The CDR3, as DNA: TGCAGCGTTCGGCCAGGGGCCGGTCAGCCCCAGCATTTT. It is translated as CSVRPGAGQPQHF. The chain employs TRBV29-1 and TRBJ1-5, with D tentatively TRBD1 (6 bases). Trimming shortened V by 5 bases and J by 6 bases, and 14 bases separated the two germline ends. This CDR3 has 13 residues. Germline-derived CDR1 and CDR2 are SQVTM and ANQGSEA.

The rearrangement links TRBV7-8 to TRBJ2-1; D might be TRBD2 (7 bases). Germline V gene data show CDR1 as SGHVS and CDR2 as FQNEAQ. Trimming stripped 5 bases from V and 4 bases from J, with 18 bases between. The CDR3 is 16 residues long. Here the CDR3 DNA reads TGTGCCAGCAGCCAAAGGGGGGGGGCCTCATACAATGAGCAGTTCTTC. Amino acid sequence: CASSQRGGASYNEQFF.

V gene TRBV7-2 combines with J gene TRBJ1-5, with 7 positions matching TRBD1. The CDR3 is 15 residues long. Germline CDR1 SGHTA, CDR2 FQGNSA. V shed 0 bases and J 7 bases; nucleotides not matched to a gene: 6. The CDR3 bases are TGTGCCAGCAGCTTAGCGACCGCGACAGGGCAGCCCCAGCATTTT. Its protein is CASSLATATGQPQHF.

The rearrangement links TRBV6-6 to TRBJ2-3; TRBD2 is a possible D gene (6 bases). The germline gives CDR1 MNHNY, CDR2 SVGAGI (reference sequence). Trimming shortened V by 9 bases and J by 2 bases, and 15 bases separated the two germline ends. The CDR3 consists of 14 residues. The CDR3 sequence: CASFPRGYTDTQYF. The DNA of the CDR3 is TGTGCCAGTTTCCCGCGGGGTTACACAGATACGCAGTATTTT.

This chain joins TRBV7-2 and TRBJ1-1; D is unclear. V was pared by 4 bases and J by 2 bases, with 11 bases between. Germline lookup yields CDR1 SGHTA and CDR2 FQGNSA. The CDR3 is 14 residues long. CDR3 in DNA: TGTGCCAGCAGCTCCCGGGTCGGAAACACTGAAGCTTTCTTT. Protein product: CASSSRVGNTEAFF.

This chain links TRBV30 with TRBJ1-2, with no clear D. This CDR3 region has 14 residues. CDR1 GTSNPN and CDR2 SVGIG come from the germline V gene (reference sequence). V lost 0 bases and J 3 bases, leaving 11 bases between the germline ends. CDR3 sequence: CAWSVLDGYYGYTF. CDR3 DNA: TGTGCCTGGAGTGTACTTGACGGGTACTATGGCTACACCTTC.

CDR3 amino acids: CASSRSTGQANTEAFF. CDR3 bases: TGCGCCAGCAGCCGCTCGACTGGTCAAGCGAACACTGAAGCTTTCTTT. This chain connects TRBV5-1 to TRBJ1-1, with D unclear. V lost 4 bases and J 1 base, leaving 17 bases between the germline ends. The germline V gene encodes CDR1 SGHRS and CDR2 YFSETQ. The CDR3 spans 16 residues. Filled out from reference TRBV5-1 and TRBJ1-1, the complete variable domain reads KAGVTQTPRYLIKTRGQQVTLSCSPISGHRSVSWYQQTPGQGLQFLFEYFSETQRNKGNFPGRFSGRQFSNSRSEMNVSTLELGDSALYLCASSRSTGQANTEAFFGQGTRLTVV.

This rearrangement joins TRBV7-2 to TRBJ2-7, with D hard to call. The CDR3 length is 12 residues. Germline CDR1 SGHTA, CDR2 FQGNSA. Trimming shortened V by 5 bases and J by 3 bases, and 8 bases separated the two germline ends. The CDR3 loop is CASSQSHYEQYF. CDR3 nucleotides: TGTGCCAGCAGCCAAAGCCACTACGAGCAGTACTTC. The full variable domain, completed using reference TRBV7-2 and TRBJ2-7, is GAGVSQSPSNKVTEKGKDVELRCDPISGHTALYWYRQSLGQGLEFLIYFQGNSAPDKSGLPSDRFSAERTGGSVSTLTIQRTQQEDSAVYLCASSQSHYEQYFGPGTRLTVT.

V and J are TRBV7-9 and TRBJ2-3; 8 positions match TRBD2. V lost 6 bases to trimming and J lost 4 bases; unmatched junction nucleotides: 6. CDR3 length: 14 amino acids. Germline values: CDR1 SEHNR, CDR2 FQNEAQ (reference sequence). This CDR3 reads CASRSSGGPDTQYF. The CDR3 nucleotides read TGTGCCAGCAGATCCAGCGGGGGCCCAGATACGCAGTATTTT.

The chain joins TRBV5-1 to TRBJ2-3; 15 positions agree with TRBD2. The CDR3 covers 17 residues. Germline V CDR1 and CDR2: SGHRS, YFSETQ. V gave up 3 bases and J gave up 4 bases; unmatched junction bases: 6. The CDR3 coding sequence is TGCGCCAGCAGCTGGGGGACTAGCGGGAGGTTTTCAGATACGCAGTATTTT. Its translation is CASSWGTSGRFSDTQYF.

Of note for this clone: A read error may produce the germline difference seen at one junction end. The chain carries TRBV4-2 and TRBJ1-2, with D unresolved. CDR1 is LGHNA, CDR2 YNFKEQ, per germline. The CDR3 extends over 13 amino acids. In nucleotides, the CDR3 is TGTGCCAGCAGCCAAAGTCGGAACGTAGGACTTCGTTTC. It encodes CASSQSRNVGLRF.

The rearrangement uses TRBV7-2 and TRBJ2-6; TRBD1 is a possible D gene (6 bases). The ends were cut back, 5 bases at V and 0 bases at J, with 8 bases in the middle. Germline V gene sequence: CDR1 SGHTA, CDR2 FQGNSA. The CDR3 runs 15 residues. The CDR3 region has the DNA TGTGCCAGCAGCCTCAGGGGCTCTGGGGCCAACGTCCTGACTTTC. Protein product: CASSLRGSGANVLTF.

The chain combines TRBV2 with TRBJ2-7, with TRBD1 matching 8 bases. This CDR3 is built from 16 residues. Germline CDR1 is SNHLY and CDR2 is FYNNEI. J lost 5 bases, V lost 3 bases, and 12 bases had no gene match. The CDR3 bases are TGTGCCAGCAGTGAGCTTACCGGGACAGGAGTAAACGAGCAGTACTTC. Translation gives CASSELTGTGVNEQYF.